Listed here is a single T cell receptor (beta chain). A much bigger clone sits one base away, suggesting this may be a read error. Co-extraction of RNA and DNA was performed on roughly 20-34 mg of unsorted bulk tissue. This entry comes from a study of tumor-infiltrating lymphocytes in primary liver carcinoma. From around 500 ng of total RNA, TCR beta-specific cDNA was reverse-transcribed using a constant-region primer. Sequencing libraries for TCR beta derived from three nested multiplex PCR rounds that used slightly modified ARM-PCR. The opening two PCR rounds, 10 cycles each, paired TRBV1-TRBV30 forward primers with a C-beta reverse primer. TCRdb used MiXCR to reprocess the multiplex PCR reads, holding one entry per CDR3 protein. The table shows about 84,000 distinct CDR3 sequences, with around 70% occurring only once. The germline V gene encodes CDR1 SEHNR and CDR2 FQNEAQ (reference sequence). The CDR3 extends over 14 amino acids.

Sequencing was carried out using liver tumor tissue from sampling region 1. The subset denotes: tumor region T1, superior pole. The TCR sequence derives from a man aged 40-50 years with primary liver carcinoma and hepatitis B virus infection. This chain connects TRBV7-9 to TRBJ1-2; D is perhaps TRBD1 (5 bases). Here the CDR3 DNA reads TGTGCCGGCAGCTTAGAGGACACCTTCTATGGCTACACCTTC. It encodes CAGSLEDTFYGYTF.